The rows below give T cell receptor beta chains drawn from one sample of a study of OX40 agonist ivuxolimab in advanced cancers. Data came from immunoSEQ multiplex PCR; TCRdb stores just in-frame clones and leaves some out. The sample has roughly 71,000 clones, about 87% seen once. The specimen comprised CD4+ or CD8+ T cells sorted from blood, sampled in a trial of the OX40 agonist ivuxolimab. Receptors were obtained from an adult with an advanced solid tumor such as melanoma, head and neck, liver or kidney cancer. Each CDR3 is given with its conserved first and last residue. Each record gives: J gene, V gene, D gene, clone size, CDR3 protein, CDR3 DNA. The D gene is left open where the match is weak. Rows give clone size only sometimes, using once, few, many, or a class for an expanded clone.

J: TRBJ2-5; V: TRBV19; D: NA; size: once; CDR3: CASSPRLGQETQYF; DNA: TGTGCCAGTAGCCCCCGTCTGGGCCAAGAGACCCAGTACTTC
J: TRBJ2-3; V: TRBV11-3; D: NA; size: few; CDR3: CASSPAAITDTQYF; DNA: TGTGCCAGCAGCCCCGCGGCAATCACAGATACGCAGTATTTT
J: TRBJ2-2; V: TRBV6-5; D: NA; size: NA; CDR3: CASSSRPATGELFF; DNA: TGTGCCAGCTCCAGTCGCCCGGCTACCGGGGAGCTGTTTTTT
J: TRBJ2-7; V: TRBV6-1; D: NA; size: NA; CDR3: CASTYGDEQYF; DNA: TGTGCCAGCACCTACGGTGACGAGCAGTACTTC
J: TRBJ1-1; V: TRBV6-5; D: TRBD1; size: once; CDR3: CASSSRTGNTEAFF; DNA: TGTGCCAGCAGTTCAAGGACAGGGAACACTGAAGCTTTCTTT
J: TRBJ1-3; V: TRBV4-1; D: TRBD1; size: NA; CDR3: CASSQDRTGRGGSGNTIYF; DNA: TGCGCCAGCAGCCAAGATCGGACCGGCAGGGGGGGGTCTGGAAACACCATATATTTT
J: TRBJ1-1; V: TRBV25-1; D: NA; size: NA; CDR3: CASTSGGTNTEAFF; DNA: TGTGCCAGCACCTCGGGAGGGACGAACACTGAAGCTTTCTTT
J: TRBJ1-1; V: TRBV7-9; D: NA; size: NA; CDR3: CASSLGSYRTAEAFF; DNA: TGTGCCAGCAGCTTAGGGTCGTACCGGACGGCCGAAGCTTTCTTT
J: TRBJ2-1; V: TRBV7-8; D: TRBD1; size: NA; CDR3: CASSMKGAEEFF; DNA: TGTGCCAGCAGCATGAAGGGGGCAGAAGAGTTCTTC
J: TRBJ1-1; V: TRBV11-3; D: NA; size: NA; CDR3: CASSLEGPRNTEAFF; DNA: TGTGCCAGCAGCTTAGAGGGTCCCCGTAACACTGAAGCTTTCTTT
J: TRBJ2-1; V: TRBV4-1; D: TRBD2; size: once; CDR3: CASSSASGGAHEQFF; DNA: TGCGCCAGCAGCAGTGCTAGCGGGGGGGCCCATGAGCAGTTCTTC
J: TRBJ2-2; V: TRBV5-1; D: NA; size: once; CDR3: CASGFSRFGGSNTGELFF; DNA: TGCGCCAGCGGATTCTCACGCTTTGGGGGGTCTAACACCGGGGAGCTGTTTTTT
J: TRBJ1-1; V: TRBV7-9; D: TRBD1; size: NA; CDR3: CASSRGQGNTEAFF; DNA: TGTGCCAGCAGCAGGGGACAGGGGAACACTGAAGCTTTCTTT
J: TRBJ2-1; V: TRBV9; D: TRBD2; size: NA; CDR3: CASTPGLAGPGEQFF; DNA: TGTGCCAGCACCCCGGGACTAGCGGGGCCAGGTGAGCAGTTCTTC
J: TRBJ2-3; V: TRBV7-3; D: TRBD2; size: NA; CDR3: CASSSGGGTGDTQYF; DNA: TGTGCCAGCAGCTCAGGCGGGGGGACGGGAGATACGCAGTATTTT
J: TRBJ2-1; V: TRBV6-1; D: NA; size: NA; CDR3: CASSLRDFYNEQFF; DNA: TGTGCCAGCTCACTCCGGGACTTCTACAATGAGCAGTTCTTC
J: TRBJ2-7; V: TRBV11-3; D: NA; size: NA; CDR3: CASSSITAVTYEQYF; DNA: TGTGCCAGCAGCTCAATAACAGCCGTTACCTACGAGCAGTACTTC
J: TRBJ2-7; V: TRBV5-1; D: NA; size: NA; CDR3: CASTRGGSSYEQYF; DNA: TGCGCCAGCACCAGGGGAGGAAGCTCCTACGAGCAGTACTTC
J: TRBJ2-3; V: TRBV10-3; D: TRBD1; size: NA; CDR3: CATRQGSTDTQYF; DNA: TGTGCCACCCGACAGGGCAGCACAGATACGCAGTATTTT
J: TRBJ2-1; V: TRBV6-7; D: TRBD2; size: NA; CDR3: CASSPPGLAEDNEQFF; DNA: TGTGCCAGCAGTCCCCCGGGACTAGCGGAAGACAATGAGCAGTTCTTC